These 6 T cell receptor beta chains share one sample of origin, sequenced in a study of regulatory T cells in long-lasting Graves disease. Through Arm-PCR of CDR3 regions and iRepertoire HTBI primers, TCR beta libraries were built. TCRdb redid the calling of the multiplex PCR reads with MiXCR, one entry per CDR3 protein. This table has 400,000 or so distinct CDR3 sequences, 23% appearing once. Sample time point: persistent/refractory GD, antithyroid drugs over 5 years with positive TRAb. PBMC-derived RNA was used for the TCR library. Specimen: peripheral blood mononuclear cells (PBMCs), collected when the disease was refractory, from a patient treated with antithyroid drugs. Receptors originate from a female donor with Graves disease.

This clonotype was seen many times. The rearrangement uses TRBV28 and TRBJ1-5; D gene unclear. Germline CDR1 MDHEN, CDR2 SYDVKM. The CDR3 totals 13 residues. Trimming took off 6 bases at V and 7 bases at J, with 13 bases between the two ends. CDR3 protein: CASRPRTRQPQHF. The DNA of the CDR3 is TGTGCCAGCAGGCCAAGAACCAGGCAGCCCCAGCATTTT.

The chain couples TRBV19 to TRBJ2-7, with a weak D call TRBD2 (5 bases). This CDR3 has 14 residues. Trimming removed 3 bases from V and 0 bases from J, with 9 bases in between. Per germline, CDR1 LNHDA and CDR2 SQIVND (reference sequence). Written as DNA, the CDR3 is TGTGCCAGTAGTATTGAAGGGAGCTCCTACGAGCAGTACTTC. Protein sequence: CASSIEGSSYEQYF.

This clonotype was recorded a few times. The chain joins TRBV30 to TRBJ1-6; D perhaps matches TRBD1 (5 bases). The CDR3 contains 16 residues. Looked up from germline, CDR1 is GTSNPN and CDR2 is SVGIG (reference sequence). V lost 2 bases to trimming and J lost 0 bases, with 11 bases between them. The CDR3: CAWSPLDSSYNSPLHF. In DNA, the CDR3 is TGTGCCTGGAGTCCACTCGACAGCTCCTATAATTCACCCCTCCACTTT. Full variable domain (missing parts from reference TRBV30 and TRBJ1-6): SQTIHQWPATLVQPVGSPLSLECTVEGTSNPNLYWYRQAAGRGLQLLFYSVGIGQISSEVPQNLSASRPQDRQFILSSKKLLLSDSGFYLCAWSPLDSSYNSPLHFGNGTRLTVT.

With respect to this clonotype: This may be a read error, as it is one base from a much larger clone. As DNA, the CDR3 is TGTGCCGGCAGCTGGGACGGGACCCAGCCCCAGCATTTT. Its translation: CAGSWDGTQPQHF. The rearrangement links TRBV7-9 to TRBJ1-5, with D perhaps matching TRBD1 (5 bases). Germline CDR1 reads SEHNR; CDR2 reads FQNEAQ (reference sequence). The CDR3 is 13 residues long. Full variable domain (rest looked up from reference TRBV7-9 and TRBJ1-5): DTGVSQNPRHKITKRGQNVTFRCDPISEHNRLYWYRQTLGQGPEFLTYFQNEAQLEKSRLLSDRFSAERPKGSFSTLEIQRTEQGDSAMYLCAGSWDGTQPQHFGDGTRLSIL.

The chain carries TRBV6-2 or TRBV6-3 and TRBJ1-1; TRBD1 matches at 8 bases. Per germline, CDR1 MNHEY and CDR2 SVGEGT. V was pared by 0 bases and J by 3 bases, with 6 bases of the junction left unmatched. CDR3 length: 16 residues. CDR3 DNA sequence: TGTGCCAGCAGTTACTCGTCGACAGGGGCGGACACTGAAGCTTTCTTT. Translated: CASSYSSTGADTEAFF.

This chain links TRBV4-2 with TRBJ2-7; D remains unclear. Germline V gene lookup returns CDR1 LGHNA and CDR2 YNFKEQ. The CDR3 consists of 15 residues. Trimming took off 0 bases at V and 2 bases at J, with 11 bases between the two ends. CDR3 DNA sequence: TGTGCCAGCAGCCAAGAGCGGCACTCAGCCTACGAGCAGTACTTC. Encoded protein: CASSQERHSAYEQYF.